Below, 15 T cell receptor beta chains from the same sample are listed, as sequenced in a study of T cell responses to AZD1222 COVID-19 vaccine. Only in-frame clones appear in the TCRdb table, and some are missing; sequencing was by immunoSEQ multiplex PCR. The table has about 100,000 clones, more than 75% seen once. The sequencing here drew on peripheral blood, taken on day 0 of AZD1222 vaccination. The receptors originated from an adult in good health.

The V gene is TRBV7-9, the J gene TRBJ1-4, with TRBD1 matching 7 bases. CDR1 SEHNR and CDR2 FQNEAQ come from the germline V gene (reference sequence). The CDR3 has 16 residues. V lost 4 bases, J lost 0 bases, and 5 bases stayed unmatched. The CDR3 DNA follows: TGTGCCAGCAGCTCTACAGGGGCTGCAACTAATGAAAAACTGTTTTTT. Its protein is CASSSTGAATNEKLFF.

The chain recombines TRBV15 with TRBJ2-5; 8 nucleotides match TRBD2. V dropped 6 bases and J dropped 5; count of bases not matched to a gene: 8. This CDR3 is built from 14 residues. CDR1 and CDR2 (germline): LNHNV, YYDKDF (reference sequence). The CDR3 spells CATSPGGAEETQYF. The CDR3 nucleotides are TGTGCCACCAGTCCCGGGGGGGCGGAGGAGACCCAGTACTTC.

V is TRBV7-2 and J is TRBJ2-7, with TRBD2 identical over 8 bases. The V segment lost 1 base and the J segment 5 bases; nucleotides outside the gene matches: 1. The CDR3 covers 13 residues. Germline-derived CDR1 and CDR2 are SGHTA and FQGNSA. CDR3 nucleotide sequence: TGTGCCAGCAGCTTAGGCGGGGGGAACGAGCAGTACTTC. This gives the protein CASSLGGGNEQYF.

This clone was seen only once. The chain is built from TRBV12-3 or TRBV12-4 and TRBJ1-2; D is ambiguous. This CDR3 has 13 residues. The V gene lost 5 bases and the J gene lost 3 bases, with 10 bases spanning the gap. The CDR3: CASSIDTYYGYTF. The CDR3 DNA sequence: TGTGCCAGCAGTATAGACACTTACTATGGCTACACCTTC.

The V gene is TRBV5-4, the J gene TRBJ2-5, with 9 nucleotides matching TRBD2. This CDR3 comprises 15 residues. Germline values: CDR1 SGHNT, CDR2 YYREEE (reference sequence). V gave up 4 bases and J gave up 5 bases; unmatched junction bases: 9. The CDR3 loop is CASSHPGTSRETQYF. The CDR3, as DNA: TGTGCCAGCAGCCACCCCGGGACTAGCAGGGAGACCCAGTACTTC.

This clone came up a few times. CDR3 DNA sequence: TGTGCCACCAGCAGAGAGGTCGCGGGGGGCGCCTACAATGAGCAGTTCTTC. Translated: CATSREVAGGAYNEQFF. The rearrangement joins TRBV15 to TRBJ2-1; 8 bases are a match to TRBD2. The trim removed 0 bases at V and 2 bases at J, leaving 6 bases unmatched. The germline gives CDR1 LNHNV, CDR2 YYDKDF (reference sequence). The CDR3 loop spans 17 amino acids.

This clone was recorded a few times. The gene calls are TRBV4-3 and TRBJ2-7, with 9 bases fitting TRBD1. CDR1 and CDR2 (germline): LGHNA, YSLEER. V dropped 4 bases and J dropped 6; count of bases not matched to a gene: 28. The CDR3 length is 21 residues. CDR3 bases: TGCGCCAGCAGCCTCGCTCTTGGGGACTCCGTACTCCGGGACAGGGCTCGCGAGCAGTACTTC. It translates to CASSLALGDSVLRDRAREQYF.

The chain is built from TRBV7-2 and TRBJ2-3; a weak D match, TRBD2 (6 bases). The CDR3 is 14 amino acids. V lost 5 bases and J 5 bases, leaving 14 bases between the germline ends. Germline V lookup: CDR1 SGHTA, CDR2 FQGNSA. The CDR3 coding sequence is TGTGCCAGCAGCATCGGTCGGGGAGGAGATACGCAGTATTTT. Translation: CASSIGRGGDTQYF.

This chain uses TRBV12-5 with TRBJ2-7; 10 bases align to TRBD1. The CDR3 spans 16 residues. Germline CDR1 LGHNT, CDR2 FRNRAP. J lost 6 bases, V lost 0 bases, and 8 bases had no gene match. Here the CDR3 DNA reads TGTGCTAGTGGTTTGGTATTAGGACAGGGGGTTGTCGAGCAGTACTTC. This translates into CASGLVLGQGVVEQYF.

This clone occurred once. The chain recombines TRBV9 with TRBJ1-2, with D perhaps TRBD1 (5 bases). Germline V gives CDR1 SGDLS, CDR2 YYNGEE. V dropped 0 bases and J dropped 1 base, with 10 bases sitting between them. The CDR3 contains 15 residues. CDR3 nucleotide sequence: TGTGCCAGCAGCGTAGCGGGGGGTGGTAACTATGGCTACACCTTC. Translation gives CASSVAGGGNYGYTF.

The J gene is TRBJ1-1, the V gene TRBV19; D not certain. V was clipped by 3 bases and J by 1 base, with 9 bases between them. Per germline, CDR1 LNHDA and CDR2 SQIVND (reference sequence). The CDR3 consists of 14 residues. CDR3 DNA sequence: TGTGCCAGTAGTATCTTTGAAGGGAACACTGAAGCTTTCTTT. Translating gives CASSIFEGNTEAFF.

The genes are TRBV6-5 and TRBJ1-6; tentatively, D is TRBD1 (5 bases). Per germline, CDR1 MNHEY and CDR2 SVGAGI. The CDR3 is 14 amino acids. Trimming removed 3 bases from V and 9 bases from J, with 12 bases in between. The DNA for the CDR3 is TGTGCCAGCAGTTATGTCGGGGGGGGTTCACCCCTCCACTTT. Translation gives CASSYVGGGSPLHF.

The chain couples TRBV12-3 or TRBV12-4 to TRBJ2-1; D gene uncertain. The CDR3 totals 13 residues. V was clipped by 2 bases and J by 6 bases, with 8 bases between them. The DNA of the CDR3 is TGTGCCAGCAGTTTATATCGGTTCAATGAGCAGTTCTTC. Encoded protein: CASSLYRFNEQFF.

This clone showed up just once. This chain joins TRBV5-1 and TRBJ2-7, with 7 bases lining up with TRBD2. CDR1 and CDR2 (germline): SGHRS, YFSETQ. This CDR3 comprises 15 residues. V lost 0 bases and J lost 6; bases outside the gene matches: 9. The CDR3 sequence: CASSLEGGSMGEQYF. The CDR3 DNA reads TGCGCCAGCAGCTTGGAGGGAGGGTCCATGGGCGAGCAGTACTTC. The full variable domain, rest sourced from reference TRBV5-1 and TRBJ2-7, is KAGVTQTPRYLIKTRGQQVTLSCSPISGHRSVSWYQQTPGQGLQFLFEYFSETQRNKGNFPGRFSGRQFSNSRSEMNVSTLELGDSALYLCASSLEGGSMGEQYFGPGTRLTVT.

J is TRBJ1-4 and V is TRBV19, with 8 bases matching TRBD1. Germline V CDR1 and CDR2: LNHDA, SQIVND (reference sequence). The CDR3 consists of 16 residues. The J segment lost 3 bases and the V segment lost 4 bases, leaving 7 bases of the junction unmatched. The CDR3 spells CASSTGGSGANEKLFF. DNA of the CDR3: TGTGCCAGTAGTACAGGGGGCTCGGGTGCTAATGAAAAACTGTTTTTT.